Each of the 9 T cell receptor beta chains below was sequenced from the same sample in a study of blood T cell repertoires in COVID-19 (dated by TCRdb to 2019 to 2021). Library preparation used the immunoSEQ multiplex PCR assay. In its TCRdb copy, this immuneACCESS table keeps in-frame sequences only and misses some clones. Where compared with another copy, unresolved V genes explain less than half of these, and the others have no known cause. The sample table lists roughly 100,000 clones, roughly 90% of them with a count of one. The ten largest clonotypes hold 1.5% to 2.5% of the sample. Source material: peripheral blood. The receptors stem from a woman aged 50 to 60 with COVID-19, enrolled during active disease.

This clone was detected only once. The chain recombines TRBV10-3 with TRBJ2-3, with TRBD1 matching over 8 bases. The trim removed 8 bases at V and 3 bases at J, leaving 7 bases unmatched. In germline, CDR1 is ENHRY, CDR2 SYGVKD. This CDR3 has 14 amino acids. CDR3 sequence: CAIGSDRVTDTQYF. The CDR3 DNA sequence: TGTGCCATCGGCTCGGACAGGGTAACAGATACGCAGTATTTT.

The gene calls are TRBV14 and TRBJ2-3; D call uncertain. The CDR3 runs 16 residues. Germline V gives CDR1 SGHDN, CDR2 FVKESK. Trimming removed 0 bases at V and 5 bases at J, with 15 bases between. CDR3 residues: CASSQDGQPSRDTQYF. DNA of the CDR3: TGTGCCAGCAGCCAAGATGGCCAACCATCTAGAGATACGCAGTATTTT.

The chain joins TRBV6-1 to TRBJ1-1; D not certain. The CDR3 extends over 14 amino acids. CDR1 and CDR2 from the germline V gene are MNHNS and SASEGT. With 3 bases removed from V and 1 base from J, the gap between germline ends came to 9 bases. The CDR3 protein is CASSDPTGNTEAFF. The CDR3 nucleotides read TGTGCCAGCAGTGACCCGACTGGGAACACTGAAGCTTTCTTT.

The V and J genes are TRBV6-5 and TRBJ2-1; 9 nucleotides match TRBD1. V gave up 5 bases and J gave up 5 bases; unmatched junction bases: 7. From germline, CDR1 is MNHEY and CDR2 SVGAGI. This CDR3 comprises 15 residues. CDR3 in amino acids: CASSPRRTGDNEQFF. As DNA, the CDR3 is TGTGCCAGCAGTCCTCGGCGGACAGGGGACAATGAGCAGTTCTTC.

The chain links TRBV24-1 to TRBJ1-2; tentatively, D is TRBD1 (6 bases). The CDR3 contains 16 residues. The ends were cut back, 1 base at V and 7 bases at J, with 18 bases in the middle. From germline, CDR1 is KGHDR and CDR2 SFDVKD. The CDR3 reads CATSDFRGGGVAGYTF. The CDR3 nucleotides read TGTGCCACCAGTGATTTTAGGGGGGGCGGAGTGGCTGGCTACACCTTC.

The chain recombines TRBV12-5 with TRBJ1-6; D is perhaps TRBD1 (6 bases). Germline values: CDR1 LGHNT, CDR2 FRNRAP. Trimming shortened V by 0 bases and J by 10 bases, and 25 bases separated the two germline ends. This CDR3 comprises 19 residues. The CDR3 region is CASGLVIRLKGQSGSPLHF. In nucleotides, the CDR3 is TGTGCTAGTGGTTTGGTAATCAGATTGAAGGGACAATCGGGGTCACCCCTCCACTTT. Drawing the rest from reference TRBV12-5 and TRBJ1-6, the complete variable domain is DARVTQTPRHKVTEMGQEVTMRCQPILGHNTVFWYRQTMMQGLELLAYFRNRAPLDDSGMPKDRFSAEMPDATLATLKIQPSEPRDSAVYFCASGLVIRLKGQSGSPLHFGNGTRLTVT.

In the case of this clone: The same CDR3 is also encoded by other DNA sequences in this sample. This sequence joins TRBV12-3 or TRBV12-4 and TRBJ1-2; D might be TRBD1 (5 bases). The V end lost 1 base, the J end lost 8 bases, and 11 bases lay between the germline ends. This CDR3 spans 13 amino acids. Here the CDR3 DNA reads TGTGCCAGCAGTTTAGGGCAGGGAGGCGGCTACACCTTC. Encoded protein: CASSLGQGGGYTF.

The chain carries TRBV29-1 and TRBJ2-5; 10 bases agree with TRBD1. The CDR3 totals 13 residues. Germline CDR1 and CDR2: SQVTM and ANQGSEA. Germline trimming cut 6 bases from V and 1 base from J; bases unmatched to any gene: 2. CDR3 sequence reads: CSVDRGLQETQYF. DNA for the CDR3: TGCAGCGTCGACAGGGGGCTCCAAGAGACCCAGTACTTC.

The chain combines TRBV9 with TRBJ2-6; TRBD2 matches at 8 bases. Germline-derived CDR1 and CDR2 are SGDLS and YYNGEE. V was clipped by 6 bases and J by 3 bases; unmatched bases: 5. CDR3 length equals 15 residues. The CDR3: CASKAGAYGANVLTF. Written as DNA, the CDR3 is TGTGCCAGCAAAGCGGGGGCCTATGGGGCCAACGTCCTGACTTTC.